This T cell receptor (beta chain) was profiled in a study of T cells in Graves' hyperthyroidism and ophthalmopathy. The sample holds a few counts of this clonotype. Each diagnosis drew on symptoms, thyroxine, TRAb, thyroid ultrasound and orbital computed tomography findings. TCR beta CDR3 regions were amplified from RNA. The HTBI primer set was used in a first-round RT-PCR of the TCR CDR3. TCRdb re-analysed the multiplex PCR reads in MiXCR, keeping a single row per CDR3 protein. The sample includes about 480,000 distinct CDR3 sequences, 13% to 15% of them seen just once. Sequenced material: blood. This clonotype was obtained from a woman aged 18-29 years with Graves' hyperthyroidism.

CDR3 sequence (DNA): TGTGCCAGCAGCTTAAACGGAAATGAGCAGTTCTTC. Translation gives CASSLNGNEQFF. The chain is built from TRBV7-3 and TRBJ2-1; no clear D. CDR1 is SGHTA and CDR2 is FQGTGA in the germline V gene. V lost 1 base to trimming and J lost 7 bases, with 5 bases between them. The CDR3 has 12 amino acids.